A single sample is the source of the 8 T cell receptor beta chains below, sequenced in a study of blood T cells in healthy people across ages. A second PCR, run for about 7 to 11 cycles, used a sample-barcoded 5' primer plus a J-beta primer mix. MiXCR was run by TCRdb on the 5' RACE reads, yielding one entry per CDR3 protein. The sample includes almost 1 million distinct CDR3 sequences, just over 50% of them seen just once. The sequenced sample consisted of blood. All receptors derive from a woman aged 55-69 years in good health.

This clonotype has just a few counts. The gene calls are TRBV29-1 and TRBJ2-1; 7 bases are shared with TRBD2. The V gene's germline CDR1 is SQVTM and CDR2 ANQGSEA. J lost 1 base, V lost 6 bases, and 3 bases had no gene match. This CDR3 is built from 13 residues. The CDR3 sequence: CSVRGGSYNEQFF. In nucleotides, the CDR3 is TGCAGCGTGCGCGGGGGATCCTACAATGAGCAGTTCTTC.

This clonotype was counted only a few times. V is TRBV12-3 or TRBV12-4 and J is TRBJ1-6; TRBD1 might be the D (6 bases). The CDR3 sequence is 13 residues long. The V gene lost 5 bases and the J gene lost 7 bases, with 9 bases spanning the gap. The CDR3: CASSRTANSPLHF. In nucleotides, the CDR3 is TGTGCCAGCAGTCGGACAGCAAATTCACCCCTCCACTTT.

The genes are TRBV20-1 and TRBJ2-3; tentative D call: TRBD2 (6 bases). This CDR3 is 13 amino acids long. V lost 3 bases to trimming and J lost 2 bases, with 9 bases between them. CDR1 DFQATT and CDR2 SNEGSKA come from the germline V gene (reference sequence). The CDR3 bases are TGCAGTGCTAGGCTGCGGGACACAGATACGCAGTATTTT. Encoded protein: CSARLRDTDTQYF.

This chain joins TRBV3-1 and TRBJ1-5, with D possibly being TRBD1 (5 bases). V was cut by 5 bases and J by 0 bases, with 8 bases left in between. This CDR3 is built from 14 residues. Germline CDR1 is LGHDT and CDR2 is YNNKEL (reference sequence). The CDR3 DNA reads TGTGCCAGCAGCAAGGGACTTAGCAATCAGCCCCAGCATTTT. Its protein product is CASSKGLSNQPQHF.

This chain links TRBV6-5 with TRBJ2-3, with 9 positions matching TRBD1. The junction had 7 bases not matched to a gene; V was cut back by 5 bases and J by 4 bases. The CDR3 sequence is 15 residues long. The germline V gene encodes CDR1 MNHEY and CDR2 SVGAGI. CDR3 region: CASSVQGAASDTQYF. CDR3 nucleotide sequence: TGTGCCAGCAGTGTACAGGGGGCGGCCTCAGATACGCAGTATTTT.

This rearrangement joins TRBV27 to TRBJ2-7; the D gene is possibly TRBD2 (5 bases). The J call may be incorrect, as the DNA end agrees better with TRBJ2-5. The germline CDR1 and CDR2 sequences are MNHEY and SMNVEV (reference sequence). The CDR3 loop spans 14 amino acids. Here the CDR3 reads CASGTVSDWKTQYF. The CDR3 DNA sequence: TGTGCCAGCGGAACCGTCTCGGACTGGAAGACCCAGTACTTC.

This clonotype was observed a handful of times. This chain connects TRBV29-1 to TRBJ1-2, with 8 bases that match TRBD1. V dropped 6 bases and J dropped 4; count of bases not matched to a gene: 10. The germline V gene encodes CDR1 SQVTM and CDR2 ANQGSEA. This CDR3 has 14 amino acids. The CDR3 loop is CSVNDRGRVYGYTF. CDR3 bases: TGCAGCGTCAATGACAGGGGCCGCGTCTATGGCTACACCTTC.

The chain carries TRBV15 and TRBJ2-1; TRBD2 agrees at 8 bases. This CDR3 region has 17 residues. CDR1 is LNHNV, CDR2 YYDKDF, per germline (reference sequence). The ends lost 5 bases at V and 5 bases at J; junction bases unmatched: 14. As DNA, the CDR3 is TGTGCCACCAGCGCCCACTACTTACTAGCGGAGGACAATGAGCAGTTCTTC. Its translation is CATSAHYLLAEDNEQFF.